Each of the 29 T cell receptor beta chains below was sequenced from the same sample in a study of control samples from healthy donors and cancer patients. Using immunoSEQ multiplex PCR, the repertoire was profiled, and TCRdb retains in-frame clones only, with some absent. The sample contains under 80,000 clones, around 94% of which appear only once. Specimen: blood. The receptors come from a woman aged 40-49 years in good health.

The chain uses TRBV7-9 and TRBJ1-5, with D perhaps TRBD1 (5 bases). Germline lookup yields CDR1 SEHNR and CDR2 FQNEAQ (reference sequence). Trimming took 3 bases from V and 4 from J, leaving 10 bases between them. CDR3 length equals 14 residues. CDR3 loop: CASSFGGVNQPQHF. CDR3 DNA sequence: TGTGCCAGCAGCTTTGGGGGGGTGAATCAGCCCCAGCATTTT.

The sample holds a few counts of this clone. The CDR3 sequence: CAISESRGNGYTF. CDR3 nucleotides: TGTGCCATCAGTGAGTCCCGGGGGAATGGCTACACCTTC. V is TRBV10-3 and J is TRBJ1-2, with TRBD1 as a possible D gene (5 bases). CDR1 is ENHRY, CDR2 SYGVKD, per germline. Trimming removed 0 bases at V and 6 bases at J, with 8 bases between. The CDR3 is 13 residues long.

This chain connects TRBV5-1 to TRBJ2-3, with a weak D call TRBD2 (5 bases). Germline CDR1 and CDR2: SGHRS and YFSETQ. Trimming took 1 base from V and 2 from J, leaving 11 bases between them. The CDR3 is 15 amino acids. This chain's CDR3 is CASSLQAEFTDTQYF. CDR3 sequence (DNA): TGCGCCAGCAGCTTGCAAGCGGAATTCACAGATACGCAGTATTTT.

V gene TRBV7-9 combines with J gene TRBJ1-1; D not resolved. Germline-derived CDR1 and CDR2 are SEHNR and FQNEAQ (reference sequence). This CDR3 spans 13 amino acids. With 5 bases removed from V and 1 base from J, the gap between germline ends came to 8 bases. This chain's CDR3 is CASSVGQNTEAFF. The CDR3 DNA reads TGTGCCAGCAGCGTGGGTCAGAACACTGAAGCTTTCTTT.

The gene calls are TRBV5-1 and TRBJ2-2, with 7 bases matching TRBD2. The ends lost 6 bases at V and 7 bases at J; junction bases unmatched: 9. Germline V gene sequence: CDR1 SGHRS, CDR2 YFSETQ. The CDR3 loop spans 14 amino acids. The CDR3 here is CASTSGRADGELFF. The CDR3 DNA sequence: TGCGCCAGCACCTCGGGGAGGGCGGACGGGGAGCTGTTTTTT.

The V call is TRBV10-3, the J call TRBJ1-6; D is unresolved. V was pared by 0 bases and J by 9 bases, with 12 bases between. CDR1 and CDR2 from the germline V gene are ENHRY and SYGVKD. The CDR3 spans 15 residues. CDR3 sequence reads: CAISESNGISSPLHF. The CDR3 region has the DNA TGTGCCATCAGTGAGTCGAACGGTATTAGTTCACCCCTCCACTTT.

The gene calls are TRBV10-3 and TRBJ1-5, with no clear D. The CDR3 spans 12 residues. The ends were cut back, 7 bases at V and 4 bases at J, with 8 bases in the middle. Germline V lookup: CDR1 ENHRY, CDR2 SYGVKD. For the CDR3, the DNA is TGTGCCATCAAGTCCCCTAATCAGCCCCAGCATTTT. This codes for CAIKSPNQPQHF.

V gene TRBV3-1 (or the pseudogene TRBV3-2) combines with J gene TRBJ2-2; D is unclear. This CDR3 has 14 amino acids. Trimming took 1 base from V and 5 from J, leaving 8 bases between them. Germline CDR1 and CDR2: LGHDT and YNNKEL (reference sequence). The CDR3 spells CASSQVVLTGELFF. CDR3 in DNA: TGTGCCAGCAGCCAAGTAGTCCTTACCGGGGAGCTGTTTTTT.

This clone has a single count. The chain has TRBV15 and TRBJ1-2, with D uncertain. Deletions cut 0 bases from V and 5 bases from J, with 13 bases between. The CDR3 covers 15 residues. Germline CDR1 and CDR2: LNHNV and YYDKDF (reference sequence). CDR3: CATSRDLGQRYGYTF. The CDR3 nucleotides read TGTGCCACCAGCAGAGATCTTGGCCAACGGTATGGCTACACCTTC.

The chain is built from TRBV7-2 and TRBJ2-7, with 7 bases fitting TRBD1. The germline gives CDR1 SGHTA, CDR2 FQGNSA. This CDR3 has 13 amino acids. V dropped 5 bases and J dropped 3; count of bases not matched to a gene: 4. The CDR3 loop reads CASSQGDIYEQYF. In nucleotides, the CDR3 is TGTGCCAGCAGCCAGGGGGACATCTACGAGCAGTACTTC.

The chain combines TRBV2 with TRBJ1-5; D unresolved. CDR1 and CDR2 (germline): SNHLY, FYNNEI. The CDR3 contains 13 residues. The germline V and J ends were trimmed by 7 bases and 5 bases, with 12 bases remaining between them. CDR3 DNA sequence: TGTGCCAGCATGGAGGGAGTGGATCAGCCCCAGCATTTT. Its translation: CASMEGVDQPQHF.

This rearrangement joins TRBV9 to TRBJ2-3; D gene unclear. The V end was cut by 0 bases, the J end by 4 bases, with 15 bases between. Germline V gene sequence: CDR1 SGDLS, CDR2 YYNGEE. This CDR3 contains 16 residues. The CDR3 sequence is CASSVDSRLSADTQYF. DNA for the CDR3: TGTGCCAGCAGCGTAGACTCCCGACTTAGTGCAGATACGCAGTATTTT.

The rearrangement uses TRBV6-5 and TRBJ1-4; D is undetermined. This CDR3 spans 13 amino acids. The V end lost 7 bases, the J end lost 7 bases, and 13 bases lay between the germline ends. Germline values: CDR1 MNHEY, CDR2 SVGAGI. CDR3 loop: CASKGPTSEKLFF. CDR3 sequence (DNA): TGTGCCAGCAAAGGGCCGACAAGTGAAAAACTGTTTTTT.

The rearrangement uses TRBV7-2 and TRBJ1-6; 7 bases line up with TRBD1. Germline CDR1 and CDR2: SGHTA and FQGNSA. The CDR3 extends over 16 amino acids. V lost 2 bases and J lost 7; bases outside the gene matches: 8. In nucleotides, the CDR3 is TGTGCCAGCAGCTTATCGACAGGGCTGGCGAATTCACCCCTCCACTTT. The encoded protein is CASSLSTGLANSPLHF.

The rearrangement uses TRBV4-1 and TRBJ2-2; 13 nucleotides line up with TRBD2. CDR3 size: 22 residues. J was trimmed by 6 bases and V by 3 bases; bases with no gene match: 22. Germline-derived CDR1 and CDR2 are MGHRA and YSYEKL. The CDR3 sequence: CASSQARIGTSGTLFPSGELFF. The CDR3 DNA is TGCGCCAGCAGCCAGGCACGAATAGGGACTAGCGGGACGCTTTTCCCTTCCGGGGAGCTGTTTTTT.

The chain uses TRBV29-1 and TRBJ1-1, with 9 bases lining up with TRBD1. Germline V gene lookup returns CDR1 SQVTM and CDR2 ANQGSEA. This CDR3 contains 12 residues. The junction had 1 base not matched to a gene; V was cut back by 7 bases and J by 1 base. CDR3 amino acids: CSADRGNTEAFF. The CDR3 DNA reads TGCAGCGCGGACAGGGGGAACACTGAAGCTTTCTTT.

The chain has TRBV9 and TRBJ2-3; TRBD2 aligns across 9 bases. V trimming: 3 bases; J trimming: 0 bases; junction bases outside the gene matches: 2. CDR3 length equals 15 residues. Germline CDR1 SGDLS, CDR2 YYNGEE. The CDR3 DNA sequence: TGTGCCAGCAGCGCCGGACTAGCGAGCACAGATACGCAGTATTTT. It encodes CASSAGLASTDTQYF. Based on the CDR3 plus reference TRBV9 and TRBJ2-3, the full variable domain is DSGVTQTPKHLITATGQRVTLRCSPRSGDLSVYWYQQSLDQGLQFLIQYYNGEERAKGNILERFSAQQFPDLHSELNLSSLELGDSALYFCASSAGLASTDTQYFGPGTRLTVL.

The rearrangement links TRBV18 to TRBJ2-5; 8 bases are a match to TRBD1. Trimming at V came to 3 bases and at J to 2 bases, leaving 5 bases not matched to a gene. The CDR3 runs 15 residues. Germline lookup yields CDR1 KGHSH and CDR2 LQKENI. The CDR3 reads CASSPQGALQETQYF. The CDR3 nucleotides read TGTGCCAGCTCACCTCAGGGGGCACTGCAAGAGACCCAGTACTTC.

The table lists this clone with a count of one. The rearrangement uses TRBV5-1 and TRBJ2-2; TRBD1 agrees at 8 bases. The CDR3 extends over 15 amino acids. V shed 5 bases, J shed 6 bases, and the junction held 9 bases outside the gene matches. Germline CDR1 and CDR2: SGHRS and YFSETQ. The CDR3 coding sequence is TGCGCCAGCAGAGACAGGGGTTTTATTTCCGGGGAGCTGTTTTTT. Translated, it gives CASRDRGFISGELFF. Complete variable domain (other parts from reference TRBV5-1 and TRBJ2-2): KAGVTQTPRYLIKTRGQQVTLSCSPISGHRSVSWYQQTPGQGLQFLFEYFSETQRNKGNFPGRFSGRQFSNSRSEMNVSTLELGDSALYLCASRDRGFISGELFFGEGSRLTVL.

The chain combines TRBV11-2 with TRBJ1-6, with 9 bases lining up with TRBD1. From germline, CDR1 is SGHAT and CDR2 FQNNGV. There are 15 residues in the CDR3. V dropped 5 bases and J dropped 9; count of bases not matched to a gene: 8. CDR3 amino acids: CASSRINRGPSPLHF. The CDR3 DNA is TGTGCCAGCAGCCGAATTAACAGGGGGCCTTCACCCCTCCACTTT.

The gene calls are TRBV6-2 or TRBV6-3 and TRBJ1-2; no clear D. Germline V gene data show CDR1 as MNHEY and CDR2 as SVGEGT. This CDR3 region has 15 residues. The V gene lost 0 bases and the J gene lost 4 bases, with 12 bases spanning the gap. CDR3 in amino acids: CASSYSMAQSYGYTF. DNA of the CDR3: TGTGCCAGCAGTTACTCGATGGCCCAGTCCTATGGCTACACCTTC.

This sequence joins TRBV11-1 and TRBJ2-7, with 10 positions matching TRBD1. The V gene end was trimmed by 6 bases and the J gene end by 4 bases; junction bases not matched to a gene: 3. Germline-derived CDR1 and CDR2 are SGHAT and FQDESV (reference sequence). This CDR3 is 13 amino acids long. CDR3 residues: CASRRDRGYEQYF. The CDR3 DNA follows: TGTGCCAGCAGACGGGACAGGGGATACGAGCAGTACTTC.

This chain uses TRBV18 with TRBJ1-4; D gene unclear. The CDR3 is 14 residues long. The V end was cut by 3 bases, the J end by 7 bases, with 12 bases between. CDR1 and CDR2 from the germline V gene are KGHSH and LQKENI. CDR3 residues: CASSPGRPGEKLFF. CDR3 nucleotide sequence: TGTGCCAGCTCACCGGGAAGGCCGGGTGAAAAACTGTTTTTT. Full variable domain (outside the CDR3, taken from reference TRBV18 and TRBJ1-4): NAGVMQNPRHLVRRRGQEARLRCSPMKGHSHVYWYRQLPEEGLKFMVYLQKENIIDESGMPKERFSAEFPKEGPSILRIQQVVRGDSAAYFCASSPGRPGEKLFFGSGTQLSVL.

This chain uses TRBV7-9 with TRBJ1-1; D ambiguous. V was clipped by 10 bases and J by 5 bases, with 5 bases between them. The CDR3 has 9 amino acids. Germline CDR1 SEHNR, CDR2 FQNEAQ (reference sequence). In nucleotides, the CDR3 is TGTGCCATCGGGACTGAAGCTTTCTTT. Translated: CAIGTEAFF.

The J gene is TRBJ2-7, the V gene TRBV7-7; TRBD1 matches 9 bases. V was pared by 3 bases and J by 5 bases, with 2 bases of the junction left unmatched. Germline CDR1 SSHAT, CDR2 FNYEAQ (reference sequence). There are 13 residues in the CDR3. The CDR3 DNA reads as TGTGCCAGCAGCTTCCGGACAGGGGACGAGCAGTACTTC. It yields the protein CASSFRTGDEQYF.

The chain employs TRBV5-6 and TRBJ2-7, with 9 nucleotides matching TRBD1. Germline V gene lookup returns CDR1 SGHDT and CDR2 YYEEEE. J lost 3 bases, V lost 4 bases, and 5 bases had no gene match. The CDR3 length is 14 residues. The CDR3 protein is CASSLGQGRYEQYF. For the CDR3, the DNA is TGTGCCAGCAGCCTCGGACAGGGGCGCTACGAGCAGTACTTC. Full variable domain (remainder filled in from reference TRBV5-6 and TRBJ2-7): DAGVTQSPTHLIKTRGQQVTLRCSPKSGHDTVSWYQQALGQGPQFIFQYYEEEERQRGNFPDRFSGHQFPNYSSELNVNALLLGDSALYLCASSLGQGRYEQYFGPGTRLTVT.

The CDR3 bases are TGTGCCTGCAGTCTAGGGGATATTTACGAGCAGTACTTC. It specifies CACSLGDIYEQYF. This chain links TRBV30 with TRBJ2-7; the D gene is possibly TRBD1 (5 bases). In germline, CDR1 is GTSNPN, CDR2 SVGIG (reference sequence). The V end lost 6 bases, the J end lost 4 bases, and 16 bases lay between the germline ends. There are 13 residues in the CDR3.

This clone occurred a few times. This chain connects TRBV5-4 to TRBJ2-2, with D unclear. The CDR3 has 14 residues. Between the trimmed V and J ends, which lost 3 bases and 4 bases, there was a span of 10 bases. From germline, CDR1 is SGHNT and CDR2 YYREEE (reference sequence). The CDR3 spells CASSSASSTGELFF. CDR3 in DNA: TGTGCCAGCAGCTCAGCCTCGTCCACCGGGGAGCTGTTTTTT.

The DNA of the CDR3 is TGCAGTGCTAGTTTTCTACTAGCGGGAGTGGTGAACATTCAGTACTTC. This encodes CSASFLLAGVVNIQYF. The chain combines TRBV20-1 with TRBJ2-4, with 11 nucleotides matching TRBD2. J gave up 7 bases and V 3 bases, and 11 bases lay outside the gene matches. CDR1 and CDR2 from the germline V gene are DFQATT and SNEGSKA (reference sequence). This CDR3 spans 16 amino acids.